This T cell receptor beta chain was identified during a study of blood T cell repertoires in COVID-19. Overall study context: In each case, the material was cDNA or gDNA derived from T cells, B-cell-depleted T cells, or PBMCs.

Recruits, aged roughly 18 to 90 years, lived in about two dozen US areas. In assigning cohorts, the study relied on participant-reported clinical history. Germline-derived CDR1 and CDR2 are SGHTA and FQGNSA. The CDR3 contains 16 residues. V lost 7 bases to trimming and J lost 8 bases; unmatched junction nucleotides: 10. Authors' processing steps: Nucleated cell counts were estimated from reference gene primer amplification. Measured with immunoSEQ multiplex PCR; TCRdb has only the in-frame clones, and not every one. Clone size and V and J calls were adopted from that table, with D and trimming inferred from the DNA. The sample includes 230,000 or so clones, more than 70% of them seen just once.

The rearrangement joins TRBV7-2 to TRBJ2-2, with 13 bases aligning to TRBD2. The TCR originated in a woman aged 40 to 50 with acute COVID-19. The sequencing input was PBMCs or T cells enriched from blood (not recorded which). The chain's CDR3 is CASTLTTSGRPGELFF. CDR3 nucleotides: TGTGCCAGCACCCTCACGACTAGCGGGAGGCCGGGGGAGCTGTTTTTT.